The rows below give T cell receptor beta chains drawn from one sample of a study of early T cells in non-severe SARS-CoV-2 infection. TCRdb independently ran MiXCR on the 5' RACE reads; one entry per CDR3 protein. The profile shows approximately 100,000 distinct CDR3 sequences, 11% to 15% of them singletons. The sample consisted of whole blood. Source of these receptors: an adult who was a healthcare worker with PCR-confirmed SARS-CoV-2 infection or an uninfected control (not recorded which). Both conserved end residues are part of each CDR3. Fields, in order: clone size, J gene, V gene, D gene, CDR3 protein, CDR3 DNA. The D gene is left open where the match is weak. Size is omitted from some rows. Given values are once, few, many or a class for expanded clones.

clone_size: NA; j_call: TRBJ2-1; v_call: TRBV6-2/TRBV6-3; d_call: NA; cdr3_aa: CASSYKDSFYNEQFF; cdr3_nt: TGTGCCAGCAGTTACAAAGACAGCTTCTACAATGAGCAGTTCTTC
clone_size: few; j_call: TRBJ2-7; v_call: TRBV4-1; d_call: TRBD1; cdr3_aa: CASSQDSGTGGVEQYF; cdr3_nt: TGCGCCAGCAGCCAAGATTCCGGGACAGGGGGCGTCGAGCAGTACTTC
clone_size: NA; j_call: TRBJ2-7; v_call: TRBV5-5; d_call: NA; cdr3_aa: CASSLDGPLYEQYF; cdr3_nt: TGTGCCAGCAGCTTGGACGGTCCGCTCTACGAGCAGTACTTC
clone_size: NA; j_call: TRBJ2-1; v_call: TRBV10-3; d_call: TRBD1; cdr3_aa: CAMGQGGNEQFF; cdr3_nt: TGTGCCATGGGACAGGGAGGCAATGAGCAGTTCTTC
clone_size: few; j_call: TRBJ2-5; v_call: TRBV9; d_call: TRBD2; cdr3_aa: CASSPLAGGVQETQYF; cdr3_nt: TGTGCCAGCAGCCCGTTAGCGGGGGGAGTTCAGGAGACCCAGTACTTC
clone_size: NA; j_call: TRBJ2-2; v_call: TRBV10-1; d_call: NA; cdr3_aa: CASRELTGTGELFF; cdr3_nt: TGCGCCAGCAGAGAATTAACAGGGACCGGCGAGCTGTTTTTT
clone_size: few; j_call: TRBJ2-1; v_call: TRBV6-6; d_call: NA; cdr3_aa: CASSKRDVWEQFF; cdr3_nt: TGTGCCAGCAGTAAACGGGACGTTTGGGAGCAGTTCTTC
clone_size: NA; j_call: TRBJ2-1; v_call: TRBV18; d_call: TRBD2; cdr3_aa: CASSPLLAGGYNEQFF; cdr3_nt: TGTGCCAGCTCACCGCTTCTAGCGGGGGGGTACAATGAGCAGTTCTTC
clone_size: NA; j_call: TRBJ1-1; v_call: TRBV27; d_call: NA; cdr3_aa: CASSLAFF; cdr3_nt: TGTGCCAGCAGTTTAGCTTTCTTT
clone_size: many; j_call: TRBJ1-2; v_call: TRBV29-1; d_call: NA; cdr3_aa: CSVDGDYGYTF; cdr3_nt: TGCAGCGTTGATGGGGACTATGGCTACACCTTC
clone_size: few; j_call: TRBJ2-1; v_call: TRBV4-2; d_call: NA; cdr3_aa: CASSQEVGPLGDEQFF; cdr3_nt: TGTGCCAGCAGCCAAGAGGTGGGGCCTCTCGGGGATGAGCAGTTCTTC
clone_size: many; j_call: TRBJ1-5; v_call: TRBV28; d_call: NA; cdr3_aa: CASGRGSNQPQHF; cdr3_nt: TGTGCCAGCGGCCGGGGGAGCAATCAGCCCCAGCATTTT
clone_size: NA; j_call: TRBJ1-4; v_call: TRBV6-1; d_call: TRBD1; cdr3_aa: CASSEIRGQGEKLFF; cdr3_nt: TGTGCCAGCAGTGAAATTCGGGGACAGGGTGAAAAACTGTTTTTT
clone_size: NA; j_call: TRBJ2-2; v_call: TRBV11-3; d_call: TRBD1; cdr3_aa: CASSPGLFQGAGELFF; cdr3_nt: TGTGCCAGCAGCCCAGGACTCTTCCAGGGGGCCGGGGAGCTGTTTTTT
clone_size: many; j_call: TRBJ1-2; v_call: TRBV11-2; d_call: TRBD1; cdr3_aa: CASSLVTGQWTEGYTF; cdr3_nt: TGTGCCAGCAGCTTAGTGACAGGGCAGTGGACGGAGGGCTACACCTTC
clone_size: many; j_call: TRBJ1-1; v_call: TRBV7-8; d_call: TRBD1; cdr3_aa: CASSYGTGVRTEAFF; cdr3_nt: TGTGCCAGCAGCTACGGGACAGGGGTTCGCACTGAAGCTTTCTTT
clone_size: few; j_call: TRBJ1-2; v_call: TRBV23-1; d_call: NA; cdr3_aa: CASGFDRNYGYTF; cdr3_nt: TGCGCCAGCGGGTTCGACAGAAACTATGGCTACACCTTC
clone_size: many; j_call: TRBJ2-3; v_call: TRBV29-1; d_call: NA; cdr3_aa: CSGHGRLFTDTQYF; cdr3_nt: TGCAGCGGTCACGGTCGACTTTTCACAGATACGCAGTATTTT
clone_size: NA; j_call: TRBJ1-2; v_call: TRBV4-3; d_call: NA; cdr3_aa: CASSQDSPQAFNYGYTF; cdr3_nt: TGCGCCAGCAGCCAAGATAGCCCGCAGGCCTTTAACTATGGCTACACCTTC
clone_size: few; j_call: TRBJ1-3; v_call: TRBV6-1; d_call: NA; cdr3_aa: CASTSSGQGNTIYF; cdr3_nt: TGTGCCAGCACATCGTCCGGCCAAGGAAACACCATATATTTT
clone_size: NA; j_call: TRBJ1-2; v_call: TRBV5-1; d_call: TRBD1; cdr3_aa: CASSAGTAPRYGYTF; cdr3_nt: TGCGCCAGCAGCGCGGGGACAGCGCCACGCTATGGCTACACCTTC
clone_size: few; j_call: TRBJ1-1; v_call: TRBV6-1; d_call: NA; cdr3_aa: CASSERADTEAFF; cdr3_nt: TGTGCCAGCAGTGAGAGGGCAGACACTGAAGCTTTCTTT
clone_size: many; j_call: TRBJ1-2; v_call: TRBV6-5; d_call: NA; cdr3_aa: CASSSQGGAHGYTF; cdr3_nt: TGTGCCAGCAGTTCCCAGGGAGGGGCCCATGGCTACACCTTC
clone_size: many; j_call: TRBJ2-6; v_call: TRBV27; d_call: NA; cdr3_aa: CASIPSGANVLTF; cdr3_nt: TGTGCCAGCATCCCGTCTGGGGCCAACGTCCTGACTTTC